This T cell receptor (beta chain) was found in a study of T-cell memory formation after mild COVID-19. Study summary: TCR clusters were mostly donor specific.

The CDR3 is 14 amino acids. V was clipped by 7 bases and J by 5 bases, with 17 bases between them. Germline V lookup: CDR1 MNHEY, CDR2 SVGEGT. TCRdb analysed the 5' RACE reads with MiXCR anew, one entry per CDR3 protein. The data show approximately 150,000 distinct CDR3 sequences, 6% to 7% seen once. The sequenced sample consisted of PBMCs or a T cell subset sorted from them (not recorded which). The sequence came from an adult woman who had mild COVID-19 (a few samples of this study predate the infection). Cell type and time point are not known. The chain links TRBV6-2 or TRBV6-3 to TRBJ1-1; possibly TRBD1 for D (5 bases). This CDR3 is CASIEWGSRTEAFF. CDR3 nucleotides: TGTGCCAGCATAGAGTGGGGGAGTAGGACTGAAGCTTTCTTT.